This T cell receptor (beta chain) comes out of a study of blood T cell repertoires in COVID-19. About the study: Whether acute or convalescent, the COVID-19 samples came from the United States, Italy and Spain. T cells, B-cell-depleted T cells, or PBMCs supplied cDNA or gDNA.

In the original analysis: The assay estimated nucleated cells by amplifying reference gene primers. Repertoires were generated with immunoSEQ multiplex PCR, while TCRdb's copy carries only in-frame clones and drops some. From that table come the V and J calls and clone size; the DNA was used to work out D and trimming. The sample contains some 55,000 clones, 90% to 95% of which appear only once. The V gene's germline CDR1 is MDHEN and CDR2 SYDVKM. V lost 5 bases, J lost 9 bases, and 14 bases lay in between. The CDR3 extends over 12 amino acids. Sequencing used peripheral blood. The TCR comes from a human donor in a cohort sampled during active COVID-19. The genes are TRBV28 and TRBJ2-7, with unresolved D. The CDR3 reads CASSPTTFVQYF. Here the CDR3 DNA reads TGTGCCAGCAGTCCAACCACATTCGTGCAGTACTTC. The whole variable domain, filled in from reference TRBV28 and TRBJ2-7, reads DVKVTQSSRYLVKRTGEKVFLECVQDMDHENMFWYRQDPGLGLRLIYFSYDVKMKEKGDIPEGYSVSREKKERFSLILESASTNQTSMYLCASSPTTFVQYFGPGTRLTVT.